The 18 T cell receptor beta chains below were found in one sample sequenced in a study of a mutant IDH1 vaccine in newly diagnosed glioma. Sequencing was performed with immunoSEQ multiplex PCR; in TCRdb, only in-frame clones are kept and a portion is missing. In the table there are 60,000 to 65,000 clones, roughly 79% of which are singletons. Time point defined: week 35, safety follow-up. Vaccinated patients received 300 ug of mutant IDH1 20-mer peptide per dose, with topical imiquimod. The antigens these receptors bind are not known. The starting material was PBMCs, obtained from a glioma patient whose treatment included an IDH1 peptide vaccine. These TCRs come from a man aged 35-49 years with glioma.

This chain links TRBV9 with TRBJ2-1, with TRBD2 as a possible D gene (5 bases). There are 15 residues in the CDR3. Deletions cut 0 bases from V and 7 bases from J, with 14 bases between. The V gene's germline CDR1 is SGDLS and CDR2 YYNGEE. The CDR3 DNA reads TGTGCCAGCAGCGTAGGTCCCCGGGGTAGGAATGAGCAGTTCTTC. Translated, it gives CASSVGPRGRNEQFF.

The CDR3 DNA reads as TGTGCCAGCAGCGTAGGTGGGGTAAACACTGAAGCTTTCTTT. This gives the protein CASSVGGVNTEAFF. V is TRBV9 and J is TRBJ1-1; D unresolved. Trimming cost V 0 bases and J 2 bases, with 8 bases left between them. This CDR3 is 14 amino acids long. Germline-derived CDR1 and CDR2 are SGDLS and YYNGEE.

The V call is TRBV9, the J call TRBJ2-5; 10 positions match TRBD2. The CDR3 covers 14 residues. Per germline, CDR1 SGDLS and CDR2 YYNGEE. Trimming took 0 bases from V and 4 from J; bases not matched to a gene: 0. CDR3 nucleotide sequence: TGTGCCAGCAGCGTAGTAGCGGGAGGAGAGACCCAGTACTTC. Encoded protein: CASSVVAGGETQYF.

The chain joins TRBV6-6 to TRBJ2-5; 11 bases are a match to TRBD1. The DNA end lines up better with TRBJ2-7; the J call may be wrong. The CDR3 has 14 amino acids. Germline CDR1 MNHNY, CDR2 SVGAGI (reference sequence). CDR3 DNA sequence: TGTGCCAGCAGTTACAGGACAGGGGGCGACGAGCAGTACTTC. This codes for CASSYRTGGDEQYF.

The chain is built from TRBV2 and TRBJ2-7, with D perhaps TRBD1 (5 bases). Trimming removed 8 bases from V and 5 bases from J, with 13 bases in between. Germline CDR1 SNHLY, CDR2 FYNNEI. The CDR3 loop spans 12 amino acids. CDR3: CASGSGRHEQYF. The CDR3 bases are TGTGCCAGCGGTTCAGGGCGGCACGAGCAGTACTTC.

The chain carries TRBV19 and TRBJ1-5; D not certain. Germline CDR1 reads LNHDA; CDR2 reads SQIVND (reference sequence). The CDR3 loop spans 14 amino acids. V dropped 3 bases and J dropped 1 base, with 7 bases sitting between them. The CDR3 coding sequence is TGTGCCAGTAGTATGGCCGGGAGCAATCAGCCCCAGCATTTT. It translates to CASSMAGSNQPQHF. Based on the CDR3 plus reference TRBV19 and TRBJ1-5, the full variable domain is DGGITQSPKYLFRKEGQNVTLSCEQNLNHDAMYWYRQDPGQGLRLIYYSQIVNDFQKGDIAEGYSVSREKKESFPLTVTSAQKNPTAFYLCASSMAGSNQPQHFGDGTRLSIL.

Regarding this clone: One end of the junction does not line up with germline, which may come from a read error. The gene calls are TRBV28 and TRBJ2-5; a possible D gene is TRBD1 (6 bases). The germline CDR1 and CDR2 sequences are MDHEN and SYDVKM. The CDR3 consists of 14 residues. Here the CDR3 DNA reads TGTACCAGCAGTCCTCAGGGGTACCAAGAGACCCAGTACTTC. Protein sequence: CTSSPQGYQETQYF.

V is TRBV9 and J is TRBJ2-2; D not resolved. Trimming left V 4 bases short and J 7 bases short, with 11 bases between. Germline values: CDR1 SGDLS, CDR2 YYNGEE. This CDR3 has 13 residues. The CDR3 DNA follows: TGTGCCAGCAGCCCCCAGCCCCACGGGGAGCTGTTTTTT. This translates into CASSPQPHGELFF.

V is TRBV11-1 and J is TRBJ2-7, with D hard to call. Per germline, CDR1 SGHAT and CDR2 FQDESV (reference sequence). The CDR3 is 16 amino acids. V shed 3 bases and J shed 0 bases, with 15 bases lying between them. CDR3 loop: CASSFNGQVSSYEQYF. CDR3 DNA: TGTGCCAGCAGCTTCAACGGGCAGGTGAGCTCCTACGAGCAGTACTTC.

The rearrangement joins TRBV4-3 to TRBJ1-2, with a possible D match to TRBD1 (5 bases). The CDR3 is 15 amino acids. V lost 1 base and J 1 base, leaving 10 bases between the germline ends. Germline-derived CDR1 and CDR2 are LGHNA and YSLEER. Written as DNA, the CDR3 is TGCGCCAGCAGCCAAGGGACATATTATAACTATGGCTACACCTTC. Amino acids: CASSQGTYYNYGYTF.

This clone was found once. The gene calls are TRBV5-1 and TRBJ2-1; a weak D match, TRBD2 (6 bases). The germline gives CDR1 SGHRS, CDR2 YFSETQ. V lost 4 bases and J 0 bases, leaving 20 bases between the germline ends. The CDR3 totals 18 residues. Here the CDR3 reads CASSLYSGLVSSYNEQFF. The CDR3 nucleotides are TGCGCCAGCAGCCTGTATAGCGGTCTAGTTAGCTCCTACAATGAGCAGTTCTTC.

This clone was observed a single time. The gene calls are TRBV15 and TRBJ1-5; 9 bases are shared with TRBD1. Germline V CDR1 and CDR2: LNHNV, YYDKDF (reference sequence). Trimming took 7 bases from V and 3 from J; bases not matched to a gene: 7. This CDR3 region has 15 residues. The CDR3 sequence is CATNPDRGFNQPQHF. The CDR3 coding sequence is TGTGCCACCAACCCGGACAGGGGATTCAATCAGCCCCAGCATTTT. The full variable domain, rest sourced from reference TRBV15 and TRBJ1-5, is DAMVIQNPRYQVTQFGKPVTLSCSQTLNHNVMYWYQQKSSQAPKLLFHYYDKDFNNEADTPDNFQSRRPNTSFCFLDIRSPGLGDTAMYLCATNPDRGFNQPQHFGDGTRLSIL.

The J gene is TRBJ2-1, the V gene TRBV15; D not certain. The CDR3 loop spans 15 amino acids. Germline values: CDR1 LNHNV, CDR2 YYDKDF (reference sequence). Trimming cost V 3 bases and J 6 bases, with 15 bases left between them. DNA of the CDR3: TGTGCCACCAGCAGGGAGCCGGGTCCATCCAATGAGCAGTTCTTC. It yields the protein CATSREPGPSNEQFF.

This clone was seen only once. The same CDR3 also results from other DNA sequences found in this sample. V is TRBV29-1 and J is TRBJ2-3; D may correspond to TRBD1 or TRBD2 (5 bases each). The length of the CDR3 is 12 residues. Germline V gives CDR1 SQVTM, CDR2 ANQGSEA. V gave up 4 bases and J gave up 6 bases, with 11 bases separating them. The CDR3 bases are TGCAGCGTTGGTCGGGGCAGGGATACGCAGTATTTT. Translated: CSVGRGRDTQYF.

V gene TRBV29-1 combines with J gene TRBJ2-1, with D possibly TRBD2 on 6 matching bases. V lost 8 bases to trimming and J lost 8 bases, with 13 bases between them. Germline V gene data show CDR1 as SQVTM and CDR2 as ANQGSEA. The CDR3 is 11 amino acids. In DNA form, the CDR3 reads TGCAGCACGGGACTCCCTGATGAGCAGTTCTTC. Protein sequence: CSTGLPDEQFF.

This sequence joins TRBV28 and TRBJ2-7, with no clear D. The CDR3 loop spans 12 amino acids. Trimming shortened V by 7 bases and J by 0 bases, and 7 bases separated the two germline ends. Germline CDR1 is MDHEN and CDR2 is SYDVKM. The CDR3 here is CASIDGSYEQYF. The DNA for the CDR3 is TGTGCCAGCATAGACGGCTCCTACGAGCAGTACTTC.

This clone was seen only a few times. The chain combines TRBV6-5 with TRBJ1-5, with D possibly matching TRBD1 (6 bases). The germline V gene encodes CDR1 MNHEY and CDR2 SVGAGI. V gave up 8 bases and J gave up 1 base, with 15 bases separating them. The CDR3 sequence is 15 residues long. Here the CDR3 DNA reads TGTGCCAGCGGGGAGGGGGTCGGGAGCAATCAGCCCCAGCATTTT. It encodes CASGEGVGSNQPQHF.

This sequence joins TRBV19 and TRBJ2-7; D not resolved. CDR1 and CDR2 (germline): LNHDA, SQIVND (reference sequence). The ends were cut back, 4 bases at V and 0 bases at J, with 7 bases in the middle. The CDR3 runs to 13 residues. The CDR3 nucleotides read TGTGCCAGTAGTAGCGGCAGCTCCTACGAGCAGTACTTC. This translates into CASSSGSSYEQYF.